Below, one T cell receptor beta chain is given with its context. This entry belongs to a study of blood T cell repertoires in COVID-19. Whole-study context: The United States, Italy and Spain supplied acute and convalescent COVID-19 samples.

Repertoires were generated with immunoSEQ multiplex PCR, while TCRdb's copy carries only in-frame clones and drops some. This table has about 190,000 clones, around 87% appearing once. The CDR3 has 13 amino acids. The germline V gene encodes CDR1 SQVTM and CDR2 ANQGSEA. V shed 4 bases and J shed 0 bases, with 7 bases lying between them. This receptor was identified in a middle-aged man with active or convalescent COVID-19. The chain uses TRBV29-1 and TRBJ2-4; a possible D gene is TRBD1 (6 bases). The material sequenced was peripheral blood. The CDR3 DNA reads as TGCAGCGTTGTGGGACAAGCCAAAAACATTCAGTACTTC. Translated, it gives CSVVGQAKNIQYF.